This section outlines one TCR beta chain sequence together with its context. No antigen is known for it. The data were taken from a study of T-cell reconstitution after alpha-beta-depleted transplantation in children. J was trimmed by 0 bases and V by 5 bases; bases with no gene match: 8. The CDR3 runs 18 residues. Germline V gene sequence: CDR1 SGHAT, CDR2 FQNNGV. Unique molecular identifiers tagged the TCRbeta library. MiXCR was run by TCRdb on the PCR reads, yielding one entry per CDR3 protein. The table lists 45,000 or so distinct CDR3 sequences, 40% to 60% of them singletons. General study results and limits: Several hundred graft clones that had expanded were reportedly the source of alpha-beta T cells about two months after transplant. The main origin of T-cell counts and diversity one year after transplant was newly produced T cells.

The sequence derives from a boy in the first two years of life with SCID, due to receive a stem cell transplant. The specimen was peripheral blood, collected before TCRalphabeta/CD19-depleted stem cell transplant. The chain employs TRBV11-2 and TRBJ2-4; 12 bases line up with TRBD2. The CDR3, as DNA: TGTGCCAGCAGCCTAAGACTAGCGGGGGTCTTAGCCAAAAACATTCAGTACTTC. It codes for CASSLRLAGVLAKNIQYF.